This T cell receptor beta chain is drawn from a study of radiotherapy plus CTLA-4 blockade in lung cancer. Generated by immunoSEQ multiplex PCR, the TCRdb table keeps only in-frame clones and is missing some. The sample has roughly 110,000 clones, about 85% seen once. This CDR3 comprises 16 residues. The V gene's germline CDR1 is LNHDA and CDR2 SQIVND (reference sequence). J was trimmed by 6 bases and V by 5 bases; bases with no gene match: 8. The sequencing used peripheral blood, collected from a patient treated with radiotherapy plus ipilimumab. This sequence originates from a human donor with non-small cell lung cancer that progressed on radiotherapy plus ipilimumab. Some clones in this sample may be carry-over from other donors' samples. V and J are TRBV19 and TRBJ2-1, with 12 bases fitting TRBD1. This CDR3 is CASSFTGTGGPNEQFF. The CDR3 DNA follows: TGTGCCAGTAGTTTCACGGGGACAGGGGGCCCCAATGAGCAGTTCTTC.